A single sample gave rise to the 8 T cell receptor beta chains below, sequenced in a study of shared clonotypes between healthy human individuals. Generated by immunoSEQ multiplex PCR, the TCRdb table keeps only in-frame clones and is missing some. The sample consists of over a million clones, approximately 98.5% of them appearing once. Sequencing input: naive CD4+ T cells sorted from blood. Noted subset: CD45RA+ positively selected. The receptor source for this set is a man aged 25 to 40 in good health.

CDR3 residues: CASRSDGVAHGYTF. Here the CDR3 DNA reads TGCGCCAGCAGATCGGACGGCGTCGCGCATGGCTACACCTTC. The V call is TRBV5-1, the J call TRBJ1-2, with D unclear. There are 14 residues in the CDR3. Trimming stripped 5 bases from V and 6 bases from J, with 17 bases between. Germline CDR1 and CDR2: SGHRS and YFSETQ.

This sequence joins TRBV7-2 and TRBJ1-5; a possible D gene is TRBD1 (5 bases). The V end was cut by 1 base, the J end by 9 bases, with 28 bases between. Germline CDR1 reads SGHTA; CDR2 reads FQGNSA. The CDR3 contains 19 residues. CDR3 loop: CASSLDPLGGGAPSRPQHF. In DNA form, the CDR3 reads TGTGCCAGCAGCTTAGATCCCCTTGGGGGAGGGGCTCCCTCTCGGCCCCAGCATTTT.

The genes are TRBV9 and TRBJ2-7, with 12 positions matching TRBD2. The germline gives CDR1 SGDLS, CDR2 YYNGEE. This CDR3 is 15 amino acids long. J was trimmed by 4 bases and V by 3 bases; bases with no gene match: 5. This CDR3 is CASSAGLAGKYEQYF. CDR3 bases: TGTGCCAGCAGCGCCGGACTAGCGGGAAAGTACGAGCAGTACTTC.

This clone was recorded once. The chain employs TRBV5-5 and TRBJ1-2; the D gene is possibly TRBD1 (5 bases). In germline, CDR1 is SGHKS, CDR2 YYEKEE (reference sequence). Between the trimmed V and J ends, which lost 0 bases and 5 bases, there was a span of 11 bases. The CDR3 length is 14 residues. This CDR3 reads CASSLEQASYGYTF. DNA of the CDR3: TGTGCCAGCAGCTTGGAACAGGCCAGTTATGGCTACACCTTC.

Remarks on this clone: The junction departs from germline at one end; a sequencing error may be responsible. This chain uses TRBV11-2 with TRBJ2-3; maybe TRBD1 (5 bases). The CDR3 runs 16 residues. Per the germline V gene, CDR1 is SGHAT and CDR2 is FQNNGV. The CDR3 nucleotides read TGTGCCAGCAGTTTAGCAGGGTATAAGACCACAGATACGCAGTATTTT. It translates to CASSLAGYKTTDTQYF.

J is TRBJ1-1 and V is TRBV29-1, with D perhaps TRBD1 (5 bases). The CDR3 consists of 15 residues. Germline V gives CDR1 SQVTM, CDR2 ANQGSEA. V gave up 3 bases and J gave up 0 bases, with 14 bases separating them. Written as DNA, the CDR3 is TGCAGCGTTGAGGGACGGCATTTCTTGAACACTGAAGCTTTCTTT. Amino acid sequence: CSVEGRHFLNTEAFF. Looking up the rest from reference TRBV29-1 and TRBJ1-1 gives the full variable domain: SAVISQKPSRDICQRGTSLTIQCQVDSQVTMMFWYRQQPGQSLTLIATANQGSEATYESGFVIDKFPISRPNLTFSTLTVSNMSPEDSSIYLCSVEGRHFLNTEAFFGQGTRLTVV.

The gene calls are TRBV28 and TRBJ1-4; 9 bases map to TRBD1. Germline V gene data show CDR1 as MDHEN and CDR2 as SYDVKM. V lost 5 bases to trimming and J lost 7 bases; unmatched junction nucleotides: 11. This CDR3 has 16 amino acids. The CDR3 region has the DNA TGTGCCAGCAGTAATTACATCGGGACAGGGTTTGAAAAACTGTTTTTT. This sequence encodes CASSNYIGTGFEKLFF.

V usage is TRBV7-9 and J usage is TRBJ2-3; 13 nucleotides align to TRBD2. This CDR3 has 17 amino acids. Trimming removed 5 bases from V and 2 bases from J; junction bases left unmatched: 7. Germline values: CDR1 SEHNR, CDR2 FQNEAQ (reference sequence). In nucleotides, the CDR3 is TGTGCCAGCAGCCCACCGGGACTAGCGGGACCCACAGATACGCAGTATTTT. Translation gives CASSPPGLAGPTDTQYF.